Listed here are 30 T cell receptor beta chains from one sample, sequenced in a study of molecular identifiers for immune sequencing clone quantification. MiXCR, applied by TCRdb to the PCR reads, yields one record per CDR3 protein. Of under 85,000 distinct CDR3 sequences listed, roughly 17% were seen once; the top ten hold 1.3% to 1.5%. Material: naive CD8+ T cells from blood, with Jurkat cell RNA spiked in. Subset noted: FACS-sorted CD8+CD4-CCR7+CD45RA+ naive T cells. The receptors here all came from a human donor in good health. Some libraries in this study had Jurkat cell RNA spiked in.

To note about this clonotype: One end of the junction does not line up with germline, which may come from a read error. The chain uses TRBV2 and TRBJ1-4, with TRBD1 as a possible D gene (5 bases). The germline V gene has CDR1 SNHLY and CDR2 FYNNEI. CDR3 length equals 14 residues. CDR3 residues: CAGSTTEINEKLFF. In DNA, the CDR3 is TGTGCCGGCAGTACGACAGAGATAAATGAAAAACTGTTTTTT.

The table lists this clonotype with many counts. This chain uses TRBV6-1 with TRBJ1-1; D gene unclear. Trimming removed 3 bases at V and 0 bases at J, with 8 bases between. Looked up from germline, CDR1 is MNHNS and CDR2 is SASEGT. The CDR3 covers 14 residues. The DNA of the CDR3 is TGTGCCAGCAGTGATACTCCCATGAACACTGAAGCTTTCTTT. It is translated as CASSDTPMNTEAFF.

This clonotype came up a few times. V gene TRBV12-5 combines with J gene TRBJ2-1, with a tentative D call TRBD2 (6 bases). The CDR3 has 15 amino acids. Germline-derived CDR1 and CDR2 are LGHNT and FRNRAP. The V gene lost 4 bases and the J gene lost 6 bases, with 16 bases spanning the gap. CDR3 DNA sequence: TGTGCTAGTGGTTCCGCTAGCGCGGCCCGCAATGAGCAGTTCTTC. Translation: CASGSASAARNEQFF.

This clonotype was picked up a small number of times. The gene calls are TRBV1 and TRBJ2-7; the DNA was not used to check the table's D call, TRBD1. TRBV1 is a pseudogene. This CDR3 comprises 15 residues. CDR3: CTSKNRQGPSYEQYF. As DNA, the CDR3 is TGCACCAGCAAAAATAGACAGGGGCCCTCCTACGAGCAGTACTTC.

This clonotype was seen ten or more times. CDR3: CASSIAEPYEQYF. CDR3 DNA: TGTGCCAGTTCAATAGCGGAGCCCTACGAGCAGTACTTC. The chain has TRBV6-5 and TRBJ2-7; weak D call: TRBD2 (6 bases). The germline V gene has CDR1 MNHEY and CDR2 SVGAGI. This CDR3 region has 13 residues. Trimming removed 9 bases at V and 2 bases at J, with 14 bases between.

This clonotype came up a few times. The chain carries TRBV20-1 and TRBJ1-5, with D perhaps matching TRBD1 (5 bases). V lost 0 bases and J 7 bases, leaving 19 bases between the germline ends. Germline V gives CDR1 DFQATT, CDR2 SNEGSKA (reference sequence). This CDR3 is 16 amino acids long. CDR3 sequence (DNA): TGCAGTGCTAGAGATTTGGGGCAGGGTCAGAAGCAGCCCCAGCATTTT. This encodes CSARDLGQGQKQPQHF.

The rearrangement joins TRBV12-3 or TRBV12-4 to TRBJ2-1, with a possible D match to TRBD1 (5 bases). This CDR3 is 11 amino acids long. Deletions cut 7 bases from V and 8 bases from J, with 9 bases between. This chain's CDR3 is CASKGVYEQFF. As DNA, the CDR3 is TGTGCCAGCAAAGGGGTATATGAGCAGTTCTTC.

This clonotype was recorded at least ten times. J is TRBJ2-7 and V is TRBV2, with D perhaps assigned TRBD1 or TRBD2 (5 bases each). V was cut by 6 bases and J by 2 bases, with 20 bases left in between. The germline CDR1 and CDR2 sequences are SNHLY and FYNNEI. The CDR3 is 16 residues long. In DNA form, the CDR3 reads TGTGCCAGCAGCGTAACCCGGGACCGAGAAGCCTACGAGCAGTACTTC. Its translation: CASSVTRDREAYEQYF.

This clonotype appeared a few times. This rearrangement joins TRBV7-6 to TRBJ2-1; 9 bases align to TRBD2. The V segment lost 5 bases and the J segment 10 bases; nucleotides outside the gene matches: 12. The CDR3 runs 15 residues. Germline-derived CDR1 and CDR2 are SGHVS and FNYEAQ. CDR3 residues: CASSLASGSGSEQFF. CDR3 coding DNA: TGTGCCAGCAGCCTGGCCTCGGGTAGCGGGAGCGAGCAGTTCTTC.

The table lists this clonotype with many counts. CDR3 DNA sequence: TGTGCCAGCAGTAGGGACAGACAGACCCAGTACTTC. Translating it yields CASSRDRQTQYF. The rearrangement links TRBV12-3 or TRBV12-4 to TRBJ2-5; TRBD1 aligns across 7 bases. V dropped 5 bases and J dropped 6; count of bases not matched to a gene: 3. The CDR3 spans 12 residues.

This clonotype was detected a few times. The J gene is TRBJ2-7, the V gene TRBV27; 9 positions match TRBD2. The CDR3 extends over 14 amino acids. V lost 3 bases and J lost 7; bases outside the gene matches: 7. Germline CDR1 and CDR2: MNHEY and SMNVEV (reference sequence). The CDR3 sequence is CASSLLAGSGEQYF. DNA of the CDR3: TGTGCCAGCAGTTTGCTAGCGGGATCGGGGGAGCAGTACTTC.

This clonotype was seen more than once but under ten times. A single base separates this from a much larger clone, so it may be a read error. This sequence joins TRBV7-8 and TRBJ2-1, with no clear D. The CDR3 contains 14 residues. Germline values: CDR1 SGHVS, CDR2 FQNEAQ. With 1 base removed from V and 3 bases from J, the gap between germline ends came to 7 bases. The DNA for the CDR3 is TGTGCCAGCAGCTTAGTGCCCGGCTACAATGAGCAGTTCTTC. It translates to CASSLVPGYNEQFF.

This clonotype has ten or more counts. This sequence joins TRBV7-9 and TRBJ2-7; D gene ambiguous. The V and J ends lost 5 bases and 4 bases respectively, with 6 bases between them. The CDR3 covers 11 residues. CDR1 is SEHNR and CDR2 is FQNEAQ in the germline V gene (reference sequence). CDR3 DNA sequence: TGTGCCAGCAGCCCCAGTTACGAGCAGTACTTC. It specifies CASSPSYEQYF. Based on the CDR3 plus reference TRBV7-9 and TRBJ2-7, the full variable domain is DTGVSQNPRHKITKRGQNVTFRCDPISEHNRLYWYRQTLGQGPEFLTYFQNEAQLEKSRLLSDRFSAERPKGSFSTLEIQRTEQGDSAMYLCASSPSYEQYFGPGTRLTVT.

Points on this clonotype: The junction and the germline gene differ at one end; a read error may be behind it. This sequence joins TRBV9 and TRBJ1-6, with D perhaps TRBD1 (5 bases). The germline gives CDR1 SGDLS, CDR2 YYNGEE. CDR3 length: 15 residues. The chain's CDR3 is CASSVEGAYNSPHHF. CDR3 coding DNA: TGTGCCAGCAGCGTAGAAGGGGCCTATAATTCACCCCACCACTTT.

At least ten counts were recorded for this clonotype. V usage is TRBV5-5 and J usage is TRBJ1-4, with D unresolved. This CDR3 is built from 14 residues. V was clipped by 2 bases and J by 7 bases, with 12 bases between them. Germline lookup yields CDR1 SGHKS and CDR2 YYEKEE (reference sequence). The CDR3 DNA reads TGTGCCAGCAGCTTAGGTAGCGGCGCTGAAAAACTGTTTTTT. This encodes CASSLGSGAEKLFF.

The sample holds many counts of this clonotype. The V and J genes are TRBV7-2 and TRBJ2-1; 7 nucleotides align to TRBD2. From germline, CDR1 is SGHTA and CDR2 FQGNSA. Unmatched junction bases numbered 12, after V lost 5 bases and J lost 8 bases. CDR3 size: 15 residues. This CDR3 reads CASSAYSLAEYEQFF. Here the CDR3 DNA reads TGTGCCAGCAGCGCATATTCCCTAGCGGAGTATGAGCAGTTCTTC.

Regarding this clonotype: A much larger clone lies a single base off, so this may be a read error. This chain connects TRBV29-1 to TRBJ2-5; weak D call: TRBD2 (5 bases). The CDR3 spans 12 residues. Germline V lookup: CDR1 SQVTM, CDR2 ANQGSEA. CDR3 amino acids: CGVPGGTRAQYF. The CDR3 DNA is TGCGGCGTTCCCGGAGGTACTCGGGCCCAGTACTTC.

In this sample, this clonotype turned up many times. The V gene is TRBV9, the J gene TRBJ2-3; 11 bases are a match to TRBD2. V lost 3 bases and J lost 6; bases outside the gene matches: 6. Germline V gene data show CDR1 as SGDLS and CDR2 as YYNGEE. This CDR3 contains 15 residues. The CDR3 sequence is CASSGSGRALDTQYF. As DNA, the CDR3 is TGTGCCAGCAGCGGTAGCGGGAGGGCCTTGGATACGCAGTATTTT.

The chain recombines TRBV29-1 with TRBJ2-1; D is uncertain. V gave up 4 bases and J gave up 9 bases, with 4 bases separating them. Per germline, CDR1 SQVTM and CDR2 ANQGSEA. The CDR3 length is 9 residues. DNA of the CDR3: TGCAGCGTTGTAAGTGAGCAGTTCTTC. Residues: CSVVSEQFF.

There are many counts of this clonotype. This CDR3 reads CASSPLGGASGISQYF. The CDR3 coding sequence is TGTGCCAGCAGCCCCCTGGGAGGGGCTAGCGGGATTTCACAGTATTTT. The rearrangement uses TRBV7-2 and TRBJ2-3, with 9 bases identical to TRBD2. CDR3 size: 16 residues. Germline V gene lookup returns CDR1 SGHTA and CDR2 FQGNSA. V lost 5 bases to trimming and J lost 12 bases; unmatched junction nucleotides: 18.

This clonotype was counted at least ten times. V and J are TRBV5-5 and TRBJ2-3; D may match TRBD1 or TRBD2 (6 bases each). The V and J ends lost 2 bases and 5 bases respectively, with 12 bases between them. CDR1 is SGHKS, CDR2 YYEKEE, per germline (reference sequence). The CDR3 totals 14 residues. CDR3 residues: CASSFYGGRDTQYF. The CDR3 bases are TGTGCCAGCAGCTTTTACGGGGGCAGAGATACGCAGTATTTT.

This clonotype was counted many times. This rearrangement joins TRBV2 to TRBJ1-6, with 7 nucleotides matching TRBD1. With V trimmed by 10 bases and J by 0 bases, 12 bases remained unmatched. The germline V gene has CDR1 SNHLY and CDR2 FYNNEI. This CDR3 contains 17 residues. The CDR3 coding sequence is TGTGCCATCCTCCCGACAGGGCGGAGCTCCTATAATTCACCCCTCCACTTT. This translates into CAILPTGRSSYNSPLHF.

This clonotype was picked up many times. The chain has TRBV7-8 and TRBJ1-2; 8 positions match TRBD1. The CDR3 contains 17 residues. J was trimmed by 2 bases and V by 5 bases; bases with no gene match: 13. Germline V CDR1 and CDR2: SGHVS, FQNEAQ. CDR3 nucleotide sequence: TGTGCCAGCAGCCTGGAACCGGGACAGGCCTCAAACTATGGCTACACCTTC. Its protein is CASSLEPGQASNYGYTF.

This clonotype was picked up many times. The rearrangement links TRBV13 to TRBJ2-3; TRBD1 aligns across 12 bases. The junction had 8 bases not matched to a gene; V was cut back by 5 bases and J by 5 bases. This CDR3 spans 16 amino acids. Germline V gene data show CDR1 as PRHDT and CDR2 as FYEKMQ (reference sequence). The CDR3 DNA sequence: TGTGCCAGCAGCCAGCCGGGACAGGGGGCTGTAGATACGCAGTATTTT. This sequence encodes CASSQPGQGAVDTQYF.

At least ten counts were recorded for this clonotype. The chain uses TRBV20-1 and TRBJ2-5, with 10 positions matching TRBD1. The CDR3 is 14 residues long. The germline gives CDR1 DFQATT, CDR2 SNEGSKA (reference sequence). Trimming at V came to 5 bases and at J to 2 bases, leaving 5 bases not matched to a gene. CDR3 sequence reads: CSALRTGGQETQYF. Written as DNA, the CDR3 is TGCAGTGCTCTGAGGACAGGGGGACAAGAGACCCAGTACTTC.

Concerning this clonotype itself: This likely comes from a read error, as the CDR3 has no conserved phenylalanine or tryptophan at its end. This rearrangement joins TRBV28 to TRBJ2-3; TRBD2 matches at 7 bases. The CDR3 loop spans 17 amino acids. Losses at the gene ends were 11 bases for V and 4 bases for J; bases not matched to a gene: 21. Germline lookup yields CDR1 MDHEN and CDR2 SYDVKM. Here the CDR3 reads CAVRAGVGLTGPDTQYS. The CDR3, as DNA: TGTGCCGTGCGCGCAGGCGTGGGACTAACTGGACCAGATACGCAGTATTCT.

J is TRBJ2-1 and V is TRBV4-1, with TRBD2 matching 14 bases. Germline lookup yields CDR1 MGHRA and CDR2 YSYEKL. After removal of 1 base from V and 1 base from J, the junction contained 6 bases not matched to a gene. The CDR3 spans 19 residues. CDR3 region: CASSQVTSGRARSYNEQFF. In nucleotides, the CDR3 is TGCGCCAGCAGCCAAGTGACTAGCGGGAGGGCCAGGTCCTACAATGAGCAGTTCTTC.

This clonotype occurred many times. CDR3 nucleotide sequence: TGTGCCAGCTCCCCATGGGGGGACCCTAGCAATCAGCCCCAGCATTTT. Its translation: CASSPWGDPSNQPQHF. The genes are TRBV7-8 and TRBJ1-5; perhaps TRBD1 as D (5 bases). The CDR3 extends over 16 amino acids. Trimming took off 8 bases at V and 0 bases at J, with 17 bases between the two ends. Germline values: CDR1 SGHVS, CDR2 FQNEAQ.

The rearrangement uses TRBV6-5 and TRBJ1-1; 9 bases agree with TRBD1. V was pared by 4 bases and J by 6 bases, with 3 bases of the junction left unmatched. CDR1 MNHEY and CDR2 SVGAGI come from the germline V gene. The CDR3 spans 13 residues. The DNA for the CDR3 is TGTGCCAGCAGTTCAAGACAGGGGGCTGAAGCTTTCTTT. It codes for CASSSRQGAEAFF.

Many counts were recorded for this clonotype. This chain joins TRBV20-1 and TRBJ2-1; a weak D match, TRBD2 (6 bases). Trimming took off 6 bases at V and 5 bases at J, with 11 bases between the two ends. This CDR3 has 12 residues. Per germline, CDR1 DFQATT and CDR2 SNEGSKA (reference sequence). The CDR3 here is CSARDWDNEQFF. The CDR3 DNA sequence: TGCAGTGCGAGGGACTGGGACAATGAGCAGTTCTTC.